The clone carrying this TCR beta chain turned up a few times. The data were taken from a study of early T cells in non-severe SARS-CoV-2 infection. Study-wide context: Whole-blood bulk RNA, unsorted, was sequenced, and chains were unpaired.

The TCR library protocol was used to attach unique molecular identifiers. These identifiers were attached to individual cDNA molecules. TCRdb re-called the 5' RACE reads with MiXCR, one entry per CDR3 protein. The repertoire holds 110,000 or so distinct CDR3 sequences, with 12% as singletons. This CDR3 region has 13 residues. V lost 4 bases, J lost 1 base, and 11 bases lay in between. Germline V gives CDR1 SQVTM, CDR2 ANQGSEA. The chain uses TRBV29-1 and TRBJ2-7; D remains ambiguous. Sequencing was carried out using whole blood. This TCR derives from an adult who was a healthcare worker with PCR-confirmed SARS-CoV-2 infection or an uninfected control (not recorded which). The CDR3 spells CSVGTELSYEQYF. As DNA, the CDR3 is TGCAGCGTTGGGACCGAACTTTCCTACGAGCAGTACTTC.